This T cell receptor beta chain was found in a study of OX40 agonist ivuxolimab in advanced cancers. The CDR3 loop spans 15 amino acids. From germline, CDR1 is GTSNPN and CDR2 SVGIG (reference sequence). V trimming: 3 bases; J trimming: 4 bases; junction bases outside the gene matches: 7. This clone was seen a handful of times. Sequenced by immunoSEQ multiplex PCR; TCRdb stores in-frame clones only, minus some. The sample contains about 37,000 clones, about 78% of which appear only once. The sample consisted of CD4+ or CD8+ T cells sorted from blood, taken in a trial of the OX40 agonist ivuxolimab. The chain has TRBV30 and TRBJ1-5; TRBD1 aligns across 9 bases. The sequence derives from an adult with an advanced solid tumor such as melanoma, head and neck, liver or kidney cancer. The chain's CDR3 is CAWRADRGSNQPQHF. As DNA, the CDR3 is TGTGCCTGGAGAGCGGACAGGGGAAGTAATCAGCCCCAGCATTTT.